This T cell receptor (beta chain) was documented in a study of glioma-infiltrating T cells. Per germline, CDR1 LGHNA and CDR2 YSLEER. Trimming removed 0 bases at V and 4 bases at J, with 9 bases between. The CDR3 is 14 residues long. TCR alpha and beta CDR3 regions were amplified from RNA using iRepertoire nested multiplex PCR. TCRdb analysed the multiplex PCR reads with MiXCR anew, one entry per CDR3 protein. Of around 350,000 distinct CDR3 sequences listed, roughly two fifths were seen once; the top ten hold 12%. This clonotype has just a few counts. This TCR was sampled from a human donor with low-grade glioma or glioblastoma, undergoing nonglioma brain surgery, or in good health (not recorded which). This chain connects TRBV4-3 to TRBJ1-2, with D unresolved. The source material was glioma tissue, nonneoplastic brain tissue, or PBMCs (not recorded which). The CDR3 region has the DNA TGCGCCAGCAGCCAAGATCCCCAGGTCTATGGCTACACCTTC. It encodes CASSQDPQVYGYTF.